The clone carrying this T cell receptor (beta chain) was observed once. Its antigen is still unknown. Replicate PCRs for sorted subsets used approximately 220 ng DNA; this equaled around 29,000 T cell genomes. This table comes from immunoSEQ multiplex PCR, and its TCRdb copy is limited to in-frame clones, with some not included. The sample yields millions of clones, 93% seen once. CD45RO-negative, CCR7-selected cells formed the naive CD8 fraction, which excluded terminally differentiated effector memory CD45RA+ cells. The study drew all its donors from Caucasian adults living in Nashville, Tennessee. The sample originates from a study of shared clonotypes between healthy human individuals. Regarding the study as a whole: Genetic and exposure-history diversity was limited by the few donors. The four-donor shared clonotypes exceeded non-shared clonotypes in generation probability, with non-shared ones scoring lower.

There are 16 residues in the CDR3. J lost 4 bases, V lost 3 bases, and 10 bases had no gene match. Germline V gene lookup returns CDR1 MNHEY and CDR2 SMNVEV (reference sequence). The V gene is TRBV27, the J gene TRBJ1-1, with TRBD1 identical over 8 bases. The sequence came from a man between 18 and 29 years old in good health. Some clones in this sample may be carry-over from other donors' samples. The sequencing sample was made of naive CD8+ T cells from PBMCs. Here the CDR3 DNA reads TGTGCCAGCAGTTTGTCCCCTCGACAGGGGCCCACTGAAGCTTTCTTT. This gives the protein CASSLSPRQGPTEAFF.